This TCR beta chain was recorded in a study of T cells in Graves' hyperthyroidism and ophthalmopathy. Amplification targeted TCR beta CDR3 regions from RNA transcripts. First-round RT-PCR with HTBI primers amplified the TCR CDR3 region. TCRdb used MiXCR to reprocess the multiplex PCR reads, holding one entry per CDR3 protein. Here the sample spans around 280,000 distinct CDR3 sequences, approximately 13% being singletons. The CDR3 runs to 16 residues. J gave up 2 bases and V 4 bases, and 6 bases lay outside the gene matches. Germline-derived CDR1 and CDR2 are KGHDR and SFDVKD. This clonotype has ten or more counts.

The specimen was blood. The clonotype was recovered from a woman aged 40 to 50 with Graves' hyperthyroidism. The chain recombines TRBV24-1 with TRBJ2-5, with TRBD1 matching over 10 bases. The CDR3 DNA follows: TGTGCCACCAGTGACTATCCGGGACAGGGGCAAGAGACCCAGTACTTC. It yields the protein CATSDYPGQGQETQYF.